This T cell receptor beta chain comes out of a study of T cell changes during pregnancy in multiple sclerosis. Clones were read by immunoSEQ multiplex PCR, and TCRdb kept only the in-frame ones, dropping some. Of nearly 70,000 clones in the sample, about 91% are singletons; the top ten hold approximately 1.4%. The CDR3 covers 15 residues. Germline-derived CDR1 and CDR2 are MNHNS and SASEGT. The V gene end was trimmed by 4 bases and the J gene end by 4 bases; junction bases not matched to a gene: 1. The receptor's source is a female donor in good health, enrolled as a control in a pregnancy study. Sample: peripheral blood, taken in the second trimester of pregnancy. The gene calls are TRBV6-1 and TRBJ2-3; 14 bases are a match to TRBD2. Here the CDR3 DNA reads TGTGCCAGCAGTGTGGGACTAGCGGGGGCAGATACGCAGTATTTT. Amino acids: CASSVGLAGADTQYF.